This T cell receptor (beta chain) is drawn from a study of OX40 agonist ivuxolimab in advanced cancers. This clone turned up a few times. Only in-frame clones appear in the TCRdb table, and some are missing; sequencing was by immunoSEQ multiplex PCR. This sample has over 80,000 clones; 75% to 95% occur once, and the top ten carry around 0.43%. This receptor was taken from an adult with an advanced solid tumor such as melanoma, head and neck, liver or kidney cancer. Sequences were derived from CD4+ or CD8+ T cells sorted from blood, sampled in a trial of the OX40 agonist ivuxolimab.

DNA for the CDR3: TGTGCCAGCAGTTCCCAAACCCTAGCGTATACCTACAATGAGCAGTTCTTC. It codes for CASSSQTLAYTYNEQFF. The gene calls are TRBV27 and TRBJ2-1; D may be TRBD2 (6 bases). The V gene's germline CDR1 is MNHEY and CDR2 SMNVEV (reference sequence). V was cut by 4 bases and J by 2 bases, with 18 bases left in between. This CDR3 region has 17 residues.